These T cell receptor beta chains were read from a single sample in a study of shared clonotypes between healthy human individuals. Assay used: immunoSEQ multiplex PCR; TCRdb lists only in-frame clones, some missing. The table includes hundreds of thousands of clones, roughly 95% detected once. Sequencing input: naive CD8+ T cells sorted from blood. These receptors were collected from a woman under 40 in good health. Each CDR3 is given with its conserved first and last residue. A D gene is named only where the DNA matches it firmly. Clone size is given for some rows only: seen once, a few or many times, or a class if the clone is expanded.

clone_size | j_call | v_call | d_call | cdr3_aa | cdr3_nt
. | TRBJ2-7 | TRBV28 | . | CASRRSGEGYEQYF | TGTGCCAGCAGGAGGTCAGGGGAAGGCTACGAGCAGTACTTC
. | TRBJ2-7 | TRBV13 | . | CASSQVPTDTEYEQYF | TGTGCCAGCAGTCAAGTTCCGACAGACACTGAGTACGAGCAGTACTTC
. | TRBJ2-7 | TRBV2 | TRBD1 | CASSEGQGRTYEQYF | TGTGCCAGCAGTGAAGGACAGGGGAGAACCTACGAGCAGTACTTC
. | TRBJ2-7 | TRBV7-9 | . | CASSLGSYEQYF | TGTGCCAGCAGCTTAGGGAGTTACGAGCAGTACTTC
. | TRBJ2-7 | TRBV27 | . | CASSFGAEQYF | TGTGCCAGCAGTTTTGGGGCCGAGCAGTACTTC
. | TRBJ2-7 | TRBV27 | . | CASSPDGSGYEQYF | TGTGCCAGCAGTCCCGACGGGAGTGGCTACGAGCAGTACTTC
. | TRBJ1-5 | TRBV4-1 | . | CASSQVLADNQPQHF | TGCGCCAGCAGCCAGGTATTAGCGGACAATCAGCCCCAGCATTTT
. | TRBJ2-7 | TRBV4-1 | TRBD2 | CASSQGLAGGPDEQYF | TGCGCCAGCAGCCAAGGGCTAGCGGGAGGGCCAGACGAGCAGTACTTC
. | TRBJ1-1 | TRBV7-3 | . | CASSLMEAGPAEAFF | TGTGCCAGCAGCTTAATGGAGGCAGGGCCGGCTGAAGCTTTCTTT
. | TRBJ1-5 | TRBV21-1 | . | CASSKGGRTESNQPQHF | TGTGCCAGCAGCAAAGGTGGTCGGACAGAAAGCAATCAGCCCCAGCATTTT
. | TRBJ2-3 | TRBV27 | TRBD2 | CASRPGLAGFTDTQYF | TGTGCCAGCAGACCTGGACTAGCGGGATTCACAGATACGCAGTATTTT
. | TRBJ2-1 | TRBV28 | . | CASSLLGEQFF | TGTGCCAGCAGTTTATTGGGTGAGCAGTTCTTC
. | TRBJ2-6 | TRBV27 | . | CASSLLGAGANVLTF | TGTGCCAGCAGTTTATTGGGCGCTGGGGCCAACGTCCTGACTTTC
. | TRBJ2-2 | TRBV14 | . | CASSQVLRLGRTGELFF | TGTGCCAGCAGCCAAGTTTTGAGACTAGGGCGGACCGGGGAGCTGTTTTTT
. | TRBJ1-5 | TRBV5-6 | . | CASSLRGSNQPQHF | TGTGCCAGCAGCTTAAGAGGTAGCAATCAGCCCCAGCATTTT
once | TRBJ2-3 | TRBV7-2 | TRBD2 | CASSLAGSGSEADTQYF | TGTGCCAGCAGCTTAGCGGGTAGCGGGAGTGAGGCAGATACGCAGTATTTT
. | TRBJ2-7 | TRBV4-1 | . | CASSQGWTDGSYEQYF | TGCGCCAGCAGCCAAGGTTGGACAGATGGCTCATACGAGCAGTACTTC
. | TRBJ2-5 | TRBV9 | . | CASSGVTARETQYF | TGTGCCAGCAGCGGCGTCACCGCCCGAGAGACCCAGTACTTC
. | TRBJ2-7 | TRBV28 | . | CASSPIILLNYEQYF | TGTGCCAGCAGCCCGATTATATTACTAAACTACGAGCAGTACTTC
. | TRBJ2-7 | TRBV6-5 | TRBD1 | CASSYGGTGTYEQYF | TGTGCCAGCAGTTACGGAGGGACAGGGACATACGAGCAGTACTTC
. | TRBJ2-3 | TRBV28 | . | CASSFLGSREDTQYF | TGTGCCAGCAGTTTTCTCGGGAGCAGGGAAGATACGCAGTATTTT
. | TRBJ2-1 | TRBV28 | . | CASSTPQRDYNEQFF | TGTGCCAGCAGTACACCTCAGAGGGACTACAATGAGCAGTTCTTC
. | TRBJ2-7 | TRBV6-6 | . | CASSYSSPYEQYF | TGTGCCAGCAGTTACAGCAGTCCCTACGAGCAGTACTTC
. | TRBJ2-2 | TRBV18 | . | CASSPPRSRTGELFF | TGTGCCAGCTCACCGCCCCGGAGCAGAACCGGGGAGCTGTTTTTT
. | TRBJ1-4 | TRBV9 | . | CASSVGRTGSTNEKLFF | TGTGCCAGCAGCGTAGGCCGGACGGGTTCAACTAATGAAAAACTGTTTTTT
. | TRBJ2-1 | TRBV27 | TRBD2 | CASSLSQTSGAYNEQFF | TGTGCCAGCAGTTTATCCCAGACTAGCGGAGCTTACAATGAGCAGTTCTTC
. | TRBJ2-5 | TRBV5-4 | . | CASSVTGSRETQYF | TGTGCCAGCAGCGTTACCGGGTCTAGGGAGACCCAGTACTTC
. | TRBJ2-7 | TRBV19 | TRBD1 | CASKIGAGTAYEQYF | TGTGCCAGTAAAATCGGGGCCGGGACAGCCTACGAGCAGTACTTC
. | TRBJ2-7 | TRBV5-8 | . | CASSRSEGTLEYEQYF | TGTGCCAGCAGCCGTTCAGAAGGAACCCTTGAGTACGAGCAGTACTTC
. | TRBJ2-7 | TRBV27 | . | CASRGVAYEQYF | TGTGCCAGCCGAGGGGTAGCCTACGAGCAGTACTTC
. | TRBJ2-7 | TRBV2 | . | CASREDYYEQYF | TGTGCCAGCAGAGAGGATTACTACGAGCAGTACTTC
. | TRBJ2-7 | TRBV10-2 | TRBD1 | CASSYRGLYEQYF | TGCGCCAGCAGTTACAGGGGGCTCTACGAGCAGTACTTC
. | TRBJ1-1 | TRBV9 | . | CASTPVTDTEAFF | TGTGCCAGCACTCCCGTGACGGACACTGAAGCTTTCTTT
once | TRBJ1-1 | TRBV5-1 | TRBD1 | CASSLTSRDRRNTEAFF | TGCGCCAGCAGCTTGACCTCCCGGGACAGGAGGAACACTGAAGCTTTCTTT
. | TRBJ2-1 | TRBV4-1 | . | CASSLRDSNNEQFF | TGCGCCAGCAGCCTCAGGGACTCCAACAATGAGCAGTTCTTC
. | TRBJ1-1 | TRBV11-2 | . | CASSLDSNTEAFF | TGTGCCAGCAGCTTAGACTCGAACACTGAAGCTTTCTTT
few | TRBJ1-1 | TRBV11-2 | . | CASSLGAGSTEAFF | TGTGCCAGCAGCTTAGGTGCGGGGAGCACTGAAGCTTTCTTT
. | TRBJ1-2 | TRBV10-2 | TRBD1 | CASSESWTGNGYTF | TGCGCCAGCAGTGAGTCTTGGACAGGGAATGGCTACACCTTC
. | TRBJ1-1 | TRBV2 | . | CASRVGLMNTEAFF | TGTGCCAGCAGAGTGGGACTAATGAACACTGAAGCTTTCTTT
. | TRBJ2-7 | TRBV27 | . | CASSLDGYEQYF | TGTGCCAGCAGTTTAGACGGCTACGAGCAGTACTTC
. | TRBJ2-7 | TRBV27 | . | CASSLVAASYEQYF | TGTGCCAGCAGTTTAGTGGCCGCTTCCTACGAGCAGTACTTC
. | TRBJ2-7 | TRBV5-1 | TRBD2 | CASSLASGSIHEQYF | TGCGCCAGCAGCCTGGCTAGCGGGAGTATCCACGAGCAGTACTTC
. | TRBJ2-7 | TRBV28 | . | CASIRRENPYEQYF | TGTGCCAGCATCCGGCGGGAAAATCCCTACGAGCAGTACTTC
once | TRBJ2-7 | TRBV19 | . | CASSIGVGEQYF | TGTGCCAGTAGTATAGGGGTAGGGGAGCAGTACTTC
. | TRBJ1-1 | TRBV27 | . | CASSLGTANTEAFF | TGTGCCAGCAGTTTGGGGACGGCTAACACTGAAGCTTTCTTT
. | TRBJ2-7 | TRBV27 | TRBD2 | CASSPSPLAGIYEQYF | TGTGCCAGCAGTCCCTCCCCCCTAGCGGGAATCTACGAGCAGTACTTC
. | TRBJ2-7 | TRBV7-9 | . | CASSRGERVHEQYF | TGTGCCAGCAGCCGAGGGGAACGGGTTCACGAGCAGTACTTC
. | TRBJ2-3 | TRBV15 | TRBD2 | CATSRERWGLAGEGTDTQYF | TGTGCCACCAGCAGAGAGAGGTGGGGACTAGCGGGAGAGGGTACAGATACGCAGTATTTT
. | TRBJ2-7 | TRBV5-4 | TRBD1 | CASSRDRTYEQYF | TGTGCCAGCAGCCGGGACAGAACCTACGAGCAGTACTTC
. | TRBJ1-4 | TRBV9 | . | CASSVEGSYNEKLFF | TGTGCCAGCAGCGTAGAGGGGTCTTATAATGAAAAACTGTTTTTT
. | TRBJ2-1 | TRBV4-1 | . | CASSQGTALNEQFF | TGCGCCAGCAGCCAAGGGACAGCTTTAAATGAGCAGTTCTTC
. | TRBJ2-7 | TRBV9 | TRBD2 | CASSEGLAEYEQYF | TGTGCCAGCAGCGAGGGACTAGCGGAGTACGAGCAGTACTTC
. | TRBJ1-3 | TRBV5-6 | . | CASSFTGTGNTIYF | TGTGCCAGCAGCTTCACAGGGACTGGAAACACCATATATTTT
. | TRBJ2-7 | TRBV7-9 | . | CASSPIPGARTHEQYF | TGTGCCAGCAGCCCTATCCCCGGGGCAAGAACCCACGAGCAGTACTTC
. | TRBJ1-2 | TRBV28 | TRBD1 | CASSPPQGEILNGYTF | TGTGCCAGCAGTCCCCCGCAGGGGGAGATCTTGAATGGCTACACCTTC
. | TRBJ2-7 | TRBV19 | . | CASSPNSSYSYEQYF | TGTGCCAGTAGCCCGAATAGCTCCTACTCCTACGAGCAGTACTTC
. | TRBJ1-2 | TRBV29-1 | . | CSAVGAYGGYTF | TGCAGCGCCGTAGGTGCTTATGGTGGCTACACCTTC